This T cell receptor (beta chain) was documented in a study of T cell repertoires in cytomegalovirus infection. Study at large: Shared public TCR beta signatures pointed to both CMV infection and a matching HLA type.

TCRdb independently ran MiXCR on the reads; one entry per CDR3 protein. The sample lists roughly 240,000 distinct CDR3 sequences, 6% to 8% occurring once. The length of the CDR3 is 16 residues. CDR1 MNHNS and CDR2 SASEGT come from the germline V gene. The V and J ends lost 4 bases and 4 bases respectively, with 19 bases between them. This clonotype was seen many times. Its antigen remains unknown. Study results and caveats: The response measured ex vivo was dominated by TCR beta clonotypes (HLA-C-restricted and CMV-specific). Summed frequency of shared TCR beta families picked out CMV carriers who also had the relevant HLA.

The rearrangement links TRBV6-1 to TRBJ1-2; a weak D match, TRBD1 (5 bases). This receptor was taken from a human donor in good health (CMV status not recorded). Some clones in this sample may be carry-over from other donors' samples. The sample comprised PBMCs. CDR3 amino acids: CASSGGPSRDGYGYTF. The CDR3 DNA reads as TGTGCCAGCAGTGGAGGGCCCTCAAGGGACGGCTATGGCTACACCTTC.